This T cell receptor (beta chain) stems from a study of T-cell memory formation after mild COVID-19 (dated by TCRdb to about 2021). For context, the study as a whole: Most TCR sequence clusters were specific to one of the two donors. T-cell clones expanding and contracting after mild COVID-19 in two donors were tracked by longitudinal TCRalpha and TCRbeta repertoire sequencing. The cohort was made up of two young adult volunteers, one female and one male, who were previously healthy.

Overall study outcomes, separate from this receptor: From day 15 to 85, contracting clones showed balanced CD4/CD8 phenotypes, whereas a second wave of clones that expanded from day 15 to 37 leaned towards CD4+. SARS-CoV-2 specificity was not confirmed for the second-wave clones peaking on day 37. Some responding clones were found in pre-infection memory, which suggests that pre-existing cross-reactive memory T cells took part in the SARS-CoV-2 response. Contracting CD4+ clones were found mainly in CM and EM memory subsets, while CD8+ clones were enriched in EMRA. Only a couple of mild cases were covered in the study, and larger cohorts including severe cases with pre-infection samples were considered necessary.

For CDR1 and CDR2, the germline V gene (reference sequence) lists SEHNR and FQNEAQ. The cysteine opens and the phenylalanine closes a CDR3 of 15 amino acids. Left in the record is the CDR3 DNA by itself, 45 bases read in frame from the first base. The junction shows trimming of 1 base on V and 2 bases on J, and the gene matches do not reach 2 bases of it. Sequencing was carried out with an Illumina NovaSeq 6000. Using 5'RACE with constant-segment primers, TCRalpha and TCRbeta cDNA libraries were constructed, with sample barcodes and unique molecular identifiers added in the process. Trizol reagent was used to extract RNA from every sample. Amplification of the libraries took two PCR steps, and the second step added a second sample barcode plus Illumina TruSeq adapters. Sequencing of libraries was performed on an Illumina NovaSeq with 2 x 150 bp paired-end reads. The paper's processing steps were these. With migec v1.2.7, reads were demultiplexed and then collapsed into UMI-guided consensus sequences. Using mixcr v2.1.11, UMI consensuses were aligned to TRA and TRB V and J templates and then assembled into clonotypes. A clonotype was counted as expanded or contracted only when both edgeR and NoisET called the clonotype significant, with the noise models trained on biological replicates. For edgeR calls, a false discovery rate-adjusted p below 0.01 and a log2 fold-change threshold of 1 were applied. As an exploratory analysis of dynamics, max-normalized trajectories of the 1000 most abundant clonotypes were examined with PCA combined with hierarchical clustering. Separately sequenced CD4+ and CD8+ repertoires were used to assign a CD4 or CD8 phenotype to each responding clone. The public reads were quality trimmed at Q25 with fastp and then assembled into clones with MiXCR by TCRdb, keeping productive beta chains. Each entry merges the rows of one CDR3 protein and shows their most common DNA and genes. TCRdb's processing, not the study's, gives the V and J calls here. The sample table contains around 120,000 distinct CDR3 sequences; only one count was recorded for around a sixth of them. The top ten clonotypes cover about 14% of the sample.

Ficoll-Paque density gradient centrifugation was the method used to isolate PBMCs. About this clonotype: It has no known antigen specificity. No per-base quality is available; no much larger clone lies one base away.

Sequenced input: PBMCs or a T cell subset sorted from them (not recorded which). The V gene is TRBV7-9 and the J gene is TRBJ2-5; TRBD2 matches 9 bases in the middle. The clonotype was recovered from an adult woman who had mild COVID-19 (a few samples of this study predate the infection). The sample titles of this study are shuffled in the database, so cell type and time point are left out; the donor was told from shared clones. The nucleotides read TGTGCCAGCAGCTTAGGACTAGCGGCGCAAGAGACCCAGTACTTC. Its translation is CASSLGLAAQETQYF.